The 11 T cell receptor beta chains reported below all come from one sample, sequenced in a study of blood T cell repertoires in COVID-19. Only in-frame clones appear in the TCRdb table, and some are missing; sequencing was by immunoSEQ multiplex PCR. The sample lists 150,000 to 200,000 clones, approximately 87% occurring once. Sequences were obtained from peripheral blood. Receptors originate from a person aged 65 to 79 with COVID-19, enrolled during active disease.

This chain uses TRBV19 with TRBJ2-1; 14 bases are a match to TRBD2. Germline CDR1 LNHDA, CDR2 SQIVND (reference sequence). The J segment lost 7 bases and the V segment lost 7 bases, leaving 9 bases of the junction unmatched. This CDR3 is 16 amino acids long. The CDR3 region has the DNA TGTGCCAGTAAGGGACTAGCGGGGGACCTTTGGAATGAGCAGTTCTTC. It translates to CASKGLAGDLWNEQFF.

Only a few counts were recorded for this clone. This chain links TRBV6-4 with TRBJ2-5; D gene unclear. Germline CDR1 MRHNA, CDR2 SNTAGT. V lost 5 bases and J 1 base, leaving 8 bases between the germline ends. The CDR3 runs 13 residues. The CDR3 spells CASSLNSQETQYF. The CDR3 DNA reads TGTGCCAGCAGTCTGAATAGCCAAGAGACCCAGTACTTC.

The CDR3 region has the DNA TGTGCCAGCAGTTTGTCAAACAGGGGGATATATAGCAATCAGCCCCAGCATTTT. As protein: CASSLSNRGIYSNQPQHF. V gene TRBV28 combines with J gene TRBJ1-5; 8 positions agree with TRBD1. Germline V gene data show CDR1 as MDHEN and CDR2 as SYDVKM. The trim removed 3 bases at V and 0 bases at J, leaving 10 bases unmatched. The CDR3 runs to 18 residues.

CDR3 residues: CASSRRDRASGKLFF. DNA of the CDR3: TGTGCCAGCAGTCGCAGGGACAGGGCGAGTGGAAAACTGTTTTTT. V usage is TRBV6-2 or TRBV6-3 and J usage is TRBJ1-4, with TRBD1 identical over 9 bases. Germline V gives CDR1 MNHEY, CDR2 SVGEGT. After removal of 5 bases from V and 10 bases from J, the junction contained 11 bases not matched to a gene. The CDR3 sequence is 15 residues long.

Regarding this clone: A junction boundary mismatches the germline segment, possibly from a read error. The chain employs TRBV12-3 or TRBV12-4 and TRBJ2-1, with TRBD2 as a possible D gene (6 bases). CDR3 length: 11 residues. DNA of the CDR3: TGTGCCAGCAGTCCGGGACTGCCCCGAATCTTC. Translation: CASSPGLPRIF.

This chain links TRBV19 with TRBJ1-6, with 9 positions matching TRBD1. The CDR3 is 16 residues long. Germline CDR1 reads LNHDA; CDR2 reads SQIVND (reference sequence). V lost 6 bases, J lost 7 bases, and 10 bases stayed unmatched. Here the CDR3 reads CASRRLRTGENSPLHF. CDR3 DNA: TGTGCCAGTAGACGACTCAGGACAGGGGAAAATTCACCCCTCCACTTT.

The chain is built from TRBV11-2 and TRBJ2-1; TRBD1 is a possible D gene (6 bases). This CDR3 has 15 residues. V was cut by 0 bases and J by 5 bases, with 11 bases left in between. Per germline, CDR1 SGHAT and CDR2 FQNNGV. CDR3 in DNA: TGTGCCAGCAGCTTAGACAGGGGTGTCGACAATGAGCAGTTCTTC. This translates into CASSLDRGVDNEQFF.

V usage is TRBV27 and J usage is TRBJ2-2; D is unclear. V lost 4 bases, J lost 6 bases, and 6 bases lay in between. CDR3 size: 12 residues. Germline V CDR1 and CDR2: MNHEY, SMNVEV (reference sequence). CDR3 amino acids: CASSYRAGELFF. The CDR3 DNA sequence: TGTGCCAGCAGTTACCGAGCCGGGGAGCTGTTTTTT.

The chain links TRBV25-1 to TRBJ2-2, with D perhaps TRBD1 (5 bases). Trimming took 2 bases from V and 1 from J, leaving 11 bases between them. The CDR3 totals 16 residues. Germline CDR1 and CDR2: MGHDK and SYGVNS. The CDR3 region is CASSEAKTGNTGELFF. The CDR3 DNA follows: TGTGCCAGCAGTGAAGCCAAAACAGGGAACACCGGGGAGCTGTTTTTT.

V usage is TRBV9 and J usage is TRBJ1-2; 8 bases fit TRBD1. Germline V CDR1 and CDR2: SGDLS, YYNGEE. V lost 3 bases, J lost 3 bases, and 10 bases stayed unmatched. CDR3 length equals 16 residues. CDR3 nucleotides: TGTGCCAGCAGCGACTCGACGACAGGGGAGGACTATGGCTACACCTTC. Translation gives CASSDSTTGEDYGYTF. Full variable domain (missing parts from reference TRBV9 and TRBJ1-2): DSGVTQTPKHLITATGQRVTLRCSPRSGDLSVYWYQQSLDQGLQFLIQYYNGEERAKGNILERFSAQQFPDLHSELNLSSLELGDSALYFCASSDSTTGEDYGYTFGSGTRLTVV.

The chain combines TRBV28 with TRBJ1-1, with D perhaps matching TRBD1 (6 bases). Trimming cost V 5 bases and J 4 bases, with 14 bases left between them. The V gene's germline CDR1 is MDHEN and CDR2 SYDVKM. The CDR3 totals 14 residues. The CDR3, as DNA: TGTGCCAGCAGTCCGCCTCAGGGGACCACTGAAGCTTTCTTT. Translated, it gives CASSPPQGTTEAFF.